These 7 T cell receptor beta chains originate from one sample sequenced in a study of blood T cell repertoires in COVID-19. Only in-frame clones appear in the TCRdb table, and some are missing; sequencing was by immunoSEQ multiplex PCR. Here the sample spans 75,000 to 100,000 clones, over 75% being singletons. The sample comprised peripheral blood. The receptor source for this set is a human donor in a cohort sampled during active COVID-19.

This chain connects TRBV9 to TRBJ2-3; 9 bases agree with TRBD1. Germline-derived CDR1 and CDR2 are SGDLS and YYNGEE. With V trimmed by 2 bases and J by 4 bases, 5 bases remained unmatched. The CDR3 covers 15 residues. CDR3 residues: CASSVGTGPPDTQYF. The CDR3 region has the DNA TGTGCCAGCAGCGTGGGGACAGGGCCCCCAGATACGCAGTATTTT.

This clone was counted a single time. J is TRBJ2-2 and V is TRBV6-5, with 9 bases matching TRBD2. The CDR3 contains 15 residues. Germline CDR1 and CDR2: MNHEY and SVGAGI. With 10 bases clipped from V and 6 bases from J, the junction kept 12 bases outside the gene matches. This CDR3 reads CAINSGGGWSGELFF. The CDR3 bases are TGTGCCATCAATAGCGGGGGAGGATGGTCCGGGGAGCTGTTTTTT.

The chain is built from TRBV12-3 or TRBV12-4 and TRBJ1-1; no clear D. Trimming removed 3 bases at V and 8 bases at J, with 7 bases between. This CDR3 contains 11 residues. The CDR3 region has the DNA TGTGCCAGCAGTTTTGAGAGGGAAGCTTTCTTT. This sequence encodes CASSFEREAFF.

V usage is TRBV9 and J usage is TRBJ2-1, with 12 bases lining up with TRBD2. The CDR3 has 15 residues. Germline values: CDR1 SGDLS, CDR2 YYNGEE. J lost 7 bases, V lost 7 bases, and 9 bases had no gene match. In DNA, the CDR3 is TGTGCCAGCGGGAGGACTAGCGGGATTTGGAATGAGCAGTTCTTC. Amino acids: CASGRTSGIWNEQFF.

This rearrangement joins TRBV6-1 to TRBJ1-2; D is uncertain. V lost 4 bases and J lost 4, with 19 bases in between. This CDR3 region has 16 residues. In germline, CDR1 is MNHNS, CDR2 SASEGT. The CDR3 bases are TGTGCCAGCAGTGGCAGGAATTCTCCCACTCCCTATGGCTACACCTTC. It is translated as CASSGRNSPTPYGYTF.

The chain carries TRBV4-2 and TRBJ1-2, with 11 bases that match TRBD1. The length of the CDR3 is 14 residues. CDR1 is LGHNA, CDR2 YNFKEQ, per germline. J was trimmed by 7 bases and V by 6 bases; bases with no gene match: 7. CDR3 bases: TGTGCCAGCAGGGGGGACAGGGGGTTCGGTGGCTACACCTTC. Translated, it gives CASRGDRGFGGYTF.

The chain couples TRBV29-1 to TRBJ2-7, with 15 bases lining up with TRBD2. Germline-derived CDR1 and CDR2 are SQVTM and ANQGSEA. This CDR3 region has 20 residues. Losses at the gene ends were 1 base for V and 6 bases for J; bases not matched to a gene: 19. The CDR3 here is CSVEAPPGLAGGLVTAEQYF. For the CDR3, the DNA is TGCAGCGTTGAAGCCCCCCCGGGACTAGCGGGAGGCTTAGTCACCGCCGAGCAGTACTTC.